A selection of T cell receptor beta chains follows, all from one sample in a study of blood T cell repertoires in COVID-19. Profiled with immunoSEQ multiplex PCR; TCRdb holds only in-frame clones, not every one. The sample holds more than 250,000 clones, more than 70% seen once. Sequencing input: peripheral blood. Every receptor here comes from a woman aged 25 to 39 with COVID-19, enrolled during active disease. Each CDR3 is given with its conserved first and last residue. D genes are given only for firm matches. Not all rows give a size; the values are once, few, many and, for expanded clones, a class.

TGTGCCAGCAGCGTAGATAGGGACAGGCCCTACGAGCAGTACTTC	CASSVDRDRPYEQYF	TRBJ2-7	TRBV5-5	-	TRBD1
TGTGCCAGCAGCCCGAACACCTACGAGCAGTACTTC	CASSPNTYEQYF	TRBJ2-7	TRBV11-3	-	-
TGTGCCACCAGTGAGGAGGAGGGGGCGCGGGAGACCCAGTACTTC	CATSEEEGARETQYF	TRBJ2-5	TRBV24-1	-	-
TGCGCCAGCAGCCAAGAAGGGGGTCTAAGTAATTCACCCCTCCACTTT	CASSQEGGLSNSPLHF	TRBJ1-6	TRBV4-1	-	-
TGTGCCAGCAGCCCTAGCTCTGGGGCCAACGTCCTGACTTTC	CASSPSSGANVLTF	TRBJ2-6	TRBV3-1/TRBV3-2	many	-
TGTGCCAGCAGCCAAGATCGCGATGGGGGGGTCGGAAATCAGCCCCAGCATTTT	CASSQDRDGGVGNQPQHF	TRBJ1-5	TRBV4-2	-	-
TGTGCCAGCAGCCGACAGGCCGAGGGCTACACCTTC	CASSRQAEGYTF	TRBJ1-2	TRBV2	-	-
TGTGCCAGCAGCTTGGCCACTGACAGGGGTTCACCCCTCCACTTT	CASSLATDRGSPLHF	TRBJ1-6	TRBV5-4	-	TRBD1
TGTGCCAGCAGCCTTAGAACTAATTACAATGAGCAGTTCTTC	CASSLRTNYNEQFF	TRBJ2-1	TRBV5-6	-	-
TGTGCCAGCTCACTCACGCCGGGGACAACCTCTCGAGAGCAGTACTTC	CASSLTPGTTSREQYF	TRBJ2-7	TRBV18	-	-
TGCAGTGCTAGTAGAGACAGGGGGCGCGAGACCCAGTACTTC	CSASRDRGRETQYF	TRBJ2-5	TRBV20-1	-	TRBD1
TGTGCCAGCAGCTCCCCCGCGGGTGGAAACACCATATATTTT	CASSSPAGGNTIYF	TRBJ1-3	TRBV7-2	-	-
TGTGCCAGTAGTCTACAGGGATTGGCTGAAGCTTTCTTT	CASSLQGLAEAFF	TRBJ1-1	TRBV19	-	-
TGTGCCAGCAGCCGGGGGGGTAATGAGCAGTTCTTC	CASSRGGNEQFF	TRBJ2-1	TRBV7-9	-	TRBD2
TGTGCCAGCTCACAGGGACTCCCCACCGGGGAGCTGTTTTTT	CASSQGLPTGELFF	TRBJ2-2	TRBV18	once	-